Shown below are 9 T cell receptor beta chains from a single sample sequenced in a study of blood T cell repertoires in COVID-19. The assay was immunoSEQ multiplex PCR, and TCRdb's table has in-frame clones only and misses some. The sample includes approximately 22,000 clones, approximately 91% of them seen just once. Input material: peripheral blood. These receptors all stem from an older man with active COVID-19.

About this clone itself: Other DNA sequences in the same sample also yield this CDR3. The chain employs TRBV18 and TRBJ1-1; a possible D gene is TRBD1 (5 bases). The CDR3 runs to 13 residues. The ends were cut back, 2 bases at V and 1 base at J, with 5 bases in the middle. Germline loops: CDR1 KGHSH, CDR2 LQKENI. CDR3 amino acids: CASSPRGNTEAFF. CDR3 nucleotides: TGTGCCAGCTCACCAAGGGGGAACACTGAAGCTTTCTTT.

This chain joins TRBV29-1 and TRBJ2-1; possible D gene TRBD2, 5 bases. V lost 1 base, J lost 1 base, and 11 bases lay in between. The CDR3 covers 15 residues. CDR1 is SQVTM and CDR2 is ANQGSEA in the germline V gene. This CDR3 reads CSVEGGRASYNEQFF. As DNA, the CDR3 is TGCAGCGTTGAAGGCGGGCGGGCGTCCTACAATGAGCAGTTCTTC.

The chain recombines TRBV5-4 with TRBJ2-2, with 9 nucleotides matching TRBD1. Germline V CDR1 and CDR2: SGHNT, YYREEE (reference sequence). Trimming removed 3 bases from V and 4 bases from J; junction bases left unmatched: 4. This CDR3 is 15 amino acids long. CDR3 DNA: TGTGCCAGCAGCTCCTACAGGGGGCCCACCGGGGAGCTGTTTTTT. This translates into CASSSYRGPTGELFF.

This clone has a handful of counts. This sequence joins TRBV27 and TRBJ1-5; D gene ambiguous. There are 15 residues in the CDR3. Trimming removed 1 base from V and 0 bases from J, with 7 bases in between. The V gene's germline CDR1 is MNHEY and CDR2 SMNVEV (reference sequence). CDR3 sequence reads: CASSLWQDSNQPQHF. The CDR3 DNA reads TGTGCCAGCAGTTTATGGCAGGATAGCAATCAGCCCCAGCATTTT.

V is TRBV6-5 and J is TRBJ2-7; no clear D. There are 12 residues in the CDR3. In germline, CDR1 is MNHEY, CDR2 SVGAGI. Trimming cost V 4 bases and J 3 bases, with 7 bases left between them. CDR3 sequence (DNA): TGTGCCAGCAGTTCGGTCGACTACGAGCAGTACTTC. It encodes CASSSVDYEQYF.

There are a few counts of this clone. The DNA of the CDR3 is TGCGCCAGCAGCCCGGGACAGCAAGAGACCCAGTACTTC. Amino acids: CASSPGQQETQYF. The chain has TRBV5-1 and TRBJ2-5; TRBD1 agrees at 7 bases. Germline trimming cut 4 bases from V and 2 bases from J; bases unmatched to any gene: 2. The CDR3 extends over 13 amino acids. Germline V gives CDR1 SGHRS, CDR2 YFSETQ.

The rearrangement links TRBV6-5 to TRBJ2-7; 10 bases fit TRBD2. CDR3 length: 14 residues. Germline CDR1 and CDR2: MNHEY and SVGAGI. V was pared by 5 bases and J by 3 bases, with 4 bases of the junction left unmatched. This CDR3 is CASSTSGVGYEQYF. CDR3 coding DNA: TGTGCCAGCAGTACTAGCGGGGTCGGCTACGAGCAGTACTTC.

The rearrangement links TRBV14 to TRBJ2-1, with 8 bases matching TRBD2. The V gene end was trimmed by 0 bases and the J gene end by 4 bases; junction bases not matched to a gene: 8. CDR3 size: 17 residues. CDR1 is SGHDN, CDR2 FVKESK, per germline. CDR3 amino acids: CASSQDGAGGWYNEQFF. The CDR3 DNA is TGTGCCAGCAGCCAAGACGGGGCGGGAGGATGGTACAATGAGCAGTTCTTC.

The DNA of the CDR3 is TGTGCCAGCAGTACAGGCAATCAGCCCCAGCATTTT. Protein product: CASSTGNQPQHF. This rearrangement joins TRBV12-3 or TRBV12-4 to TRBJ1-5, with unresolved D. Between the trimmed V and J ends, which lost 5 bases and 2 bases, there was a span of 4 bases. The CDR3 is 12 residues long.